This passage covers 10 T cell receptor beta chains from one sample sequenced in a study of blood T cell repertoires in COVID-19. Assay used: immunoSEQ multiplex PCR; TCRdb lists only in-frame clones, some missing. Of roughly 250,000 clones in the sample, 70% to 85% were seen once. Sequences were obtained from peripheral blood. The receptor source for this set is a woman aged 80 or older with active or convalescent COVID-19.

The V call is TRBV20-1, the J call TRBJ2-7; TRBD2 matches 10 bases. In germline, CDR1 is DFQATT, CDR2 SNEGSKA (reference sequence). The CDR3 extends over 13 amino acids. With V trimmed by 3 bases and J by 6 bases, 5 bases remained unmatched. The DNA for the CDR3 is TGCAGTGCTAGTGGGCTAGCGGGGGTCGAGCAGTACTTC. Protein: CSASGLAGVEQYF.

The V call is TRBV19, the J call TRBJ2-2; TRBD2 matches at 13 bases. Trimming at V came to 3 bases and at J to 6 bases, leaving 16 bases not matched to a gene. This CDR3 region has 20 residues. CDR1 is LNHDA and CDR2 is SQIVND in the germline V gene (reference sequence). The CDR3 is CASSIKAGTSGAIPAGELFF. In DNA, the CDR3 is TGTGCCAGTAGTATTAAAGCCGGGACTAGCGGGGCTATCCCCGCCGGGGAGCTGTTTTTT. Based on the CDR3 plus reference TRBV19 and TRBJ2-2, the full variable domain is DGGITQSPKYLFRKEGQNVTLSCEQNLNHDAMYWYRQDPGQGLRLIYYSQIVNDFQKGDIAEGYSVSREKKESFPLTVTSAQKNPTAFYLCASSIKAGTSGAIPAGELFFGEGSRLTVL.

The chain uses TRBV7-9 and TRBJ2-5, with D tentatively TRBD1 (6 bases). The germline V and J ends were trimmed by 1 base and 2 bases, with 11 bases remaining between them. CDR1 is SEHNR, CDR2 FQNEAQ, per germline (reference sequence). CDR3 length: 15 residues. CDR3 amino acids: CASSLGQDWQETQYF. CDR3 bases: TGTGCCAGCAGCTTAGGACAGGATTGGCAAGAGACCCAGTACTTC.

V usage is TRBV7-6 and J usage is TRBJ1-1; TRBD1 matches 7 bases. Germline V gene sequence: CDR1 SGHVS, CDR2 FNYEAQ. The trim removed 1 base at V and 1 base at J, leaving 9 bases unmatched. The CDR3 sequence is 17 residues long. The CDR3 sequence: CASSLEGPGTENTEAFF. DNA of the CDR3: TGTGCCAGCAGCTTAGAAGGTCCCGGGACAGAGAACACTGAAGCTTTCTTT.

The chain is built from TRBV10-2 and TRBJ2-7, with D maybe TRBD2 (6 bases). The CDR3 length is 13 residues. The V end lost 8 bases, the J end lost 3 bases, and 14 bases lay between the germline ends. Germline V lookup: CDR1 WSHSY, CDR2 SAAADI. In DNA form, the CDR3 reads TGCGCCAGCGGCGGGACGGTGGTCTACGAGCAGTACTTC. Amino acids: CASGGTVVYEQYF.

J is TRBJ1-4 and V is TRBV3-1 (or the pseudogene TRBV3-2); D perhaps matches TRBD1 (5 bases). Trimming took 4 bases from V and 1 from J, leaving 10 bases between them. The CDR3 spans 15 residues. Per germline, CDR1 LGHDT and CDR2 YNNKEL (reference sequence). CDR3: CASSRGERTNEKLFF. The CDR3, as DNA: TGTGCCAGCAGCCGGGGCGAGAGAACTAATGAAAAACTGTTTTTT.

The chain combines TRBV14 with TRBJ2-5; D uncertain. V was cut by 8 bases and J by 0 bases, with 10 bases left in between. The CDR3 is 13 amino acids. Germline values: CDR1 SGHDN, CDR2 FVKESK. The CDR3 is CASGQQYQETQYF. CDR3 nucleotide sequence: TGTGCCAGCGGGCAGCAGTACCAAGAGACCCAGTACTTC.

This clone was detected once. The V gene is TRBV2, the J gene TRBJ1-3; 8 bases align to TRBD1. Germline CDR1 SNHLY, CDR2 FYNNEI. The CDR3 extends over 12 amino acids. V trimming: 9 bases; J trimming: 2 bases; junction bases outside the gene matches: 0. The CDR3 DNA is TGTGCCAGGACAGGGGCTGGAAACACCATATATTTT. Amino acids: CARTGAGNTIYF. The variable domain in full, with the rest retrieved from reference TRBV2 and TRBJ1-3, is EPEVTQTPSHQVTQMGQEVILRCVPISNHLYFYWYRQILGQKVEFLVSFYNNEISEKSEIFDDQFSVERPDGSNFTLKIRSTKLEDSAMYFCARTGAGNTIYFGEGSWLTVV.

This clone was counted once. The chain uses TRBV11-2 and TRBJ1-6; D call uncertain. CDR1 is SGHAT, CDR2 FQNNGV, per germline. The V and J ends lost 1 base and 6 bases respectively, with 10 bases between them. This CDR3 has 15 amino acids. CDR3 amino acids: CASSLGASVNSPLHF. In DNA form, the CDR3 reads TGTGCCAGCAGCTTAGGGGCGTCCGTTAATTCACCCCTCCACTTT.

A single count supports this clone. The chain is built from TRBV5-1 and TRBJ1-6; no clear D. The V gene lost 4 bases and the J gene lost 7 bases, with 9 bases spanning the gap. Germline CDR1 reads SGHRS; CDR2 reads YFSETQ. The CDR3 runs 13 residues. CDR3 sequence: CASSINTNSPLHF. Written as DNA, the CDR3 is TGCGCCAGCAGCATAAACACGAATTCACCCCTCCACTTT.